This T cell receptor beta chain emerged from a study of shared clonotypes between healthy human individuals. Findings and caveats of the study: Larger richness was generally estimated for naive than memory subsets. Non-shared clonotypes had lower generation probabilities than those shared by all four donors.

The germline gives CDR1 LNHNV, CDR2 YYDKDF (reference sequence). The CDR3 covers 14 residues. Deletions cut 8 bases from V and 3 bases from J, with 16 bases between. There were only Caucasian adults among the donors, and all lived in Nashville, Tennessee. Authors' methods: ImmunoSEQ gave junction-only sequences without quality scores, so filtering differed. Generated by immunoSEQ multiplex PCR, the TCRdb table keeps only in-frame clones and is missing some. D and trimming come from the DNA, and the V and J calls and clone size come from that table. Among approximately 2.3 million clones, about 92% were seen once, and the ten largest hold about 0.39%. Remarks on this clone: Its target is unknown.

The V gene is TRBV15, the J gene TRBJ2-5; D unresolved. The sample taken for sequencing was naive CD4+ T cells from PBMCs. Subset in this sample: CD45RA+ positively selected. The sequence was collected from a man aged 18 to 29 in good health. Some clones in this sample may be carry-over from other donors' samples. The CDR3 DNA follows: TGTGCCACCCGTGAAACAAGGGCGAAAGAGACCCAGTACTTC. Amino acids: CATRETRAKETQYF. Full variable domain (missing parts from reference TRBV15 and TRBJ2-5): DAMVIQNPRYQVTQFGKPVTLSCSQTLNHNVMYWYQQKSSQAPKLLFHYYDKDFNNEADTPDNFQSRRPNTSFCFLDIRSPGLGDTAMYLCATRETRAKETQYFGPGTRLLVL.